A single sample is the source of the 12 T cell receptor beta chains below, sequenced in a study of cytomegalovirus exposure and HLA in healthy donors. Both 60 Vbeta primers and 13 Jbeta primers went into the PCR. Using immunoSEQ multiplex PCR, the repertoire was profiled, and TCRdb retains in-frame clones only, with some absent. The sample has 200,000 or so clones, roughly 80% seen once. The sample was PBMCs. These receptors were taken from a girl aged 2-9 years in good health and CMV-seronegative.

The chain couples TRBV7-3 to TRBJ2-5, with TRBD2 matching 7 bases. J was trimmed by 0 bases and V by 0 bases; bases with no gene match: 1. The CDR3 has 15 residues. Germline-derived CDR1 and CDR2 are SGHTA and FQGTGA. CDR3 in DNA: TGTGCCAGCAGCTTAACGGGGGGGTACCAAGAGACCCAGTACTTC. This encodes CASSLTGGYQETQYF.

This chain connects TRBV5-1 to TRBJ2-2; 9 nucleotides align to TRBD1. The CDR3 length is 16 residues. Trimming at V came to 5 bases and at J to 5 bases, leaving 10 bases not matched to a gene. Germline CDR1 SGHRS, CDR2 YFSETQ. For the CDR3, the DNA is TGCGCCAGCAGTAACTTCGACGGGACAGGGACCGGGGAGCTGTTTTTT. Protein: CASSNFDGTGTGELFF. The complete variable domain, with remaining parts taken from reference TRBV5-1 and TRBJ2-2, reads KAGVTQTPRYLIKTRGQQVTLSCSPISGHRSVSWYQQTPGQGLQFLFEYFSETQRNKGNFPGRFSGRQFSNSRSEMNVSTLELGDSALYLCASSNFDGTGTGELFFGEGSRLTVL.

The chain is built from TRBV5-1 and TRBJ2-7, with D possibly matching TRBD1 (6 bases). The V gene lost 0 bases and the J gene lost 0 bases, with 7 bases spanning the gap. CDR1 is SGHRS and CDR2 is YFSETQ in the germline V gene. The CDR3 extends over 14 amino acids. CDR3 region: CASSLVRGSYEQYF. As DNA, the CDR3 is TGCGCCAGCAGCTTGGTCAGGGGCTCCTACGAGCAGTACTTC. Full variable domain (remainder filled in from reference TRBV5-1 and TRBJ2-7): KAGVTQTPRYLIKTRGQQVTLSCSPISGHRSVSWYQQTPGQGLQFLFEYFSETQRNKGNFPGRFSGRQFSNSRSEMNVSTLELGDSALYLCASSLVRGSYEQYFGPGTRLTVT.

V is TRBV5-1 and J is TRBJ2-1; D might be TRBD2 (6 bases). Per the germline V gene, CDR1 is SGHRS and CDR2 is YFSETQ. The V gene lost 1 base and the J gene lost 2 bases, with 7 bases spanning the gap. CDR3 length: 14 amino acids. In DNA form, the CDR3 reads TGCGCCAGCAGCTTGCAGCGGGCCTACAATGAGCAGTTCTTC. This translates into CASSLQRAYNEQFF. Variable domain in full (rest from reference TRBV5-1 and TRBJ2-1): KAGVTQTPRYLIKTRGQQVTLSCSPISGHRSVSWYQQTPGQGLQFLFEYFSETQRNKGNFPGRFSGRQFSNSRSEMNVSTLELGDSALYLCASSLQRAYNEQFFGPGTRLTVL.

This rearrangement joins TRBV11-2 to TRBJ1-4; tentative D call: TRBD1 (5 bases). Trimming cost V 2 bases and J 8 bases, with 15 bases left between them. Looked up from germline, CDR1 is SGHAT and CDR2 is FQNNGV. The CDR3 is 15 residues long. CDR3 amino acids: CASSLSAGLSEKLFF. As DNA, the CDR3 is TGTGCCAGCAGCTTATCAGCAGGGCTCTCGGAAAAACTGTTTTTT.

The chain links TRBV5-1 to TRBJ1-3; D is unresolved. Trimming left V 0 bases short and J 0 bases short, with 10 bases between. Per germline, CDR1 SGHRS and CDR2 YFSETQ. This CDR3 comprises 16 residues. The CDR3 nucleotides read TGCGCCAGCAGCTTGGCTTCGGGGAGCTCTGGAAACACCATATATTTT. It yields the protein CASSLASGSSGNTIYF.

This chain joins TRBV6-1 and TRBJ2-4, with D maybe TRBD2 (6 bases). Germline V gene data show CDR1 as MNHNS and CDR2 as SASEGT. Trimming stripped 6 bases from V and 0 bases from J, with 12 bases between. The CDR3 is made up of 15 amino acids. CDR3 residues: CASRPRGIAKNIQYF. CDR3 nucleotide sequence: TGTGCCAGCAGGCCTCGGGGGATAGCCAAAAACATTCAGTACTTC.

The CDR3 DNA reads as TGTGCCTGCCGCAACAGGGGAATAGGAGGCAATCAGCCCCAGCATTTT. It translates to CACRNRGIGGNQPQHF. This chain connects TRBV30 to TRBJ1-5, with 7 positions matching TRBD1. CDR3 length equals 16 residues. V dropped 6 bases and J dropped 2; count of bases not matched to a gene: 13. The germline gives CDR1 GTSNPN, CDR2 SVGIG (reference sequence).

The V and J genes are TRBV6-1 and TRBJ1-2, with D hard to call. CDR1 MNHNS and CDR2 SASEGT come from the germline V gene. The CDR3 runs 15 residues. Trimming left V 1 base short and J 8 bases short, with 17 bases between. DNA of the CDR3: TGTGCCAGCAGTGAAGGGAGTGGCCTACGAGAGGGCTACACCTTC. It yields the protein CASSEGSGLREGYTF.

This clone was found once. J is TRBJ2-3 and V is TRBV7-2; D not certain. The CDR3 loop spans 11 amino acids. Trimming removed 4 bases at V and 5 bases at J, with 4 bases between. Germline V CDR1 and CDR2: SGHTA, FQGNSA. As DNA, the CDR3 is TGTGCCAGCAGCTCTAGAGATACGCAGTATTTT. Amino acid sequence: CASSSRDTQYF.

The chain carries TRBV28 and TRBJ1-1; D is unclear. Germline V gene lookup returns CDR1 MDHEN and CDR2 SYDVKM. The CDR3 consists of 15 residues. Trimming left V 3 bases short and J 0 bases short, with 11 bases between. CDR3 in amino acids: CASSFPPGMNTEAFF. The CDR3 bases are TGTGCCAGCAGTTTCCCCCCCGGGATGAACACTGAAGCTTTCTTT.

The chain joins TRBV12-1 to TRBJ1-1; the table's D call TRBD1 went unverified against the DNA. TRBV12-1 is a listed pseudogene. CDR3 size: 17 residues. The CDR3 loop is CASSQTKNRDRSPEAFF. Here the CDR3 DNA reads TGTGCCAGCAGCCAAACGAAAAACCGGGACAGAAGTCCTGAAGCTTTCTTT.